A single sample gave rise to the 30 T cell receptor beta chains below, sequenced in a study of shared clonotypes between healthy human individuals. CD45RO-negative cells were positively selected for CCR7, leaving out terminally differentiated effector memory CD45RA+ cells. Only in-frame clones appear in the TCRdb table, and some are missing; sequencing was by immunoSEQ multiplex PCR. The sample comprises 600,000 or so clones, roughly 98% of which are singletons, and approximately 0.33% rests with the top ten. The sequenced sample consisted of naive CD8+ T cells sorted from blood. The source of these receptors is a young man in good health.

This chain joins TRBV4-3 and TRBJ1-5; D may be TRBD1 (6 bases). V was trimmed by 2 bases and J by 2 bases, leaving 16 bases between them. The CDR3 length is 17 residues. The germline gives CDR1 LGHNA, CDR2 YSLEER. As DNA, the CDR3 is TGCGCCAGCAGCCAATTACACAGGGAAGTTGGCAATCAGCCCCAGCATTTT. Translated, it gives CASSQLHREVGNQPQHF.

This chain uses TRBV9 with TRBJ2-5, with TRBD1 matching 8 bases. Per germline, CDR1 SGDLS and CDR2 YYNGEE. CDR3 size: 17 residues. Losses at the gene ends were 4 bases for V and 1 base for J; bases not matched to a gene: 12. The CDR3 coding sequence is TGTGCCAGCAGCATTTACTCGGGACAGGAGTTCCAAGAGACCCAGTACTTC. It specifies CASSIYSGQEFQETQYF.

The CDR3 nucleotides are TGCGCCAGCGTTTGGGTATCCGATGAGCAGACCCAGTACTTC. Its protein is CASVWVSDEQTQYF. The V gene is TRBV5-1, the J gene TRBJ2-5; D is uncertain. From germline, CDR1 is SGHRS and CDR2 YFSETQ. This CDR3 contains 14 residues. Deletions cut 7 bases from V and 6 bases from J, with 19 bases between.

This chain links TRBV7-6 with TRBJ2-3; 8 positions match TRBD1. The CDR3 length is 14 residues. The junction had 7 bases not matched to a gene; V was cut back by 5 bases and J by 6 bases. CDR1 and CDR2 (germline): SGHVS, FNYEAQ. The CDR3 region has the DNA TGTGCCAGCAGCGCGGACAGGGTTCCCGATACGCAGTATTTT. Amino acid sequence: CASSADRVPDTQYF. The full variable domain, rest sourced from reference TRBV7-6 and TRBJ2-3, is GAGVSQSPRYKVTKRGQDVALRCDPISGHVSLYWYRQALGQGPEFLTYFNYEAQQDKSGLPNDRFSAERPEGSISTLTIQRTEQRDSAMYRCASSADRVPDTQYFGPGTRLTVL.

The gene calls are TRBV10-1 and TRBJ2-1, with 8 bases aligning to TRBD2. Germline assignment: CDR1 WNHNN and CDR2 SYGVQD (reference sequence). The CDR3 contains 14 residues. V shed 6 bases and J 4 bases; nucleotides not matched to a gene: 5. The CDR3 reads CASSPSGPYNEQFF. The DNA for the CDR3 is TGCGCCAGCAGCCCTAGCGGGCCATACAATGAGCAGTTCTTC.

The J gene is TRBJ2-7, the V gene TRBV7-9; D may be TRBD1 (5 bases). Trimming pared 5 bases from V and 3 bases from J, leaving 17 bases between. Per the germline V gene, CDR1 is SEHNR and CDR2 is FQNEAQ (reference sequence). The CDR3 is 15 amino acids. CDR3 residues: CASSHRLQGFYEQYF. Here the CDR3 DNA reads TGTGCCAGCAGCCATCGTCTTCAGGGTTTCTACGAGCAGTACTTC.

This rearrangement joins TRBV5-8 to TRBJ1-2, with 8 positions matching TRBD1. The CDR3 sequence is 14 residues long. Germline CDR1 reads SGHTS; CDR2 reads YDEGEE. Germline trimming cut 0 bases from V and 6 bases from J; bases unmatched to any gene: 4. The CDR3 nucleotides read TGTGCCAGCAGCTTGGGCCGGACAGGGAATGGCTACACCTTC. Translation gives CASSLGRTGNGYTF.

V is TRBV2 and J is TRBJ2-7; 9 nucleotides line up with TRBD1. This CDR3 comprises 15 residues. Germline assignment: CDR1 SNHLY and CDR2 FYNNEI. V gave up 6 bases and J gave up 1 base; unmatched junction bases: 7. The CDR3, as DNA: TGTGCCAGCAGAGAAACCGGGACAGGGTCCTACGAGCAGTACTTC. It translates to CASRETGTGSYEQYF.

V gene TRBV10-2 combines with J gene TRBJ1-2; D call uncertain. V was shortened by 3 bases and J by 2 bases, with 7 bases between the two germline ends. Germline values: CDR1 WSHSY, CDR2 SAAADI. The CDR3 extends over 13 amino acids. Here the CDR3 reads CASSDIGNYGYTF. The CDR3 region has the DNA TGCGCCAGCAGTGATATCGGGAACTATGGCTACACCTTC.

This clone was counted a single time. The V call is TRBV5-1, the J call TRBJ2-1, with a weak D call TRBD2 (6 bases). Germline loops: CDR1 SGHRS, CDR2 YFSETQ. This CDR3 has 15 residues. Trimming pared 7 bases from V and 0 bases from J, leaving 14 bases between. The chain's CDR3 is CASGLAPSSYNEQFF. CDR3 sequence (DNA): TGCGCCAGCGGTCTAGCGCCGAGCTCCTACAATGAGCAGTTCTTC.

V usage is TRBV5-5 and J usage is TRBJ2-7; 7 bases are shared with TRBD1. Germline trimming cut 0 bases from V and 1 base from J; bases unmatched to any gene: 10. The CDR3 runs to 17 residues. Germline V gene data show CDR1 as SGHKS and CDR2 as YYEKEE (reference sequence). CDR3 residues: CASSLEEDRLPSYEQYF. CDR3 in DNA: TGTGCCAGCAGCTTGGAAGAGGACAGGTTACCGTCCTACGAGCAGTACTTC.

This sequence joins TRBV5-4 and TRBJ2-7; D gene uncertain. Germline V gene lookup returns CDR1 SGHNT and CDR2 YYREEE (reference sequence). Between the trimmed V and J ends, which lost 4 bases and 3 bases, there was a span of 17 bases. The CDR3 runs to 15 residues. CDR3 in amino acids: CASSTLPVVGYEQYF. The CDR3 coding sequence is TGTGCCAGCAGCACATTGCCGGTTGTGGGCTACGAGCAGTACTTC.

V usage is TRBV9 and J usage is TRBJ2-5, with TRBD1 identical over 10 bases. This CDR3 comprises 14 residues. CDR1 SGDLS and CDR2 YYNGEE come from the germline V gene. The V segment lost 8 bases and the J segment 5 bases; nucleotides outside the gene matches: 9. The CDR3 here is CASNRPGQGETQYF. In nucleotides, the CDR3 is TGTGCCAGTAACAGACCGGGACAGGGGGAGACCCAGTACTTC.

The rearrangement uses TRBV14 and TRBJ2-1; no reliable D call. The V gene's germline CDR1 is SGHDN and CDR2 FVKESK. This CDR3 is 13 amino acids long. V was clipped by 4 bases and J by 6 bases, with 10 bases between them. The CDR3 reads CASSLSAINEQFF. As DNA, the CDR3 is TGTGCCAGCAGCCTCAGCGCGATCAATGAGCAGTTCTTC. Based on the CDR3 plus reference TRBV14 and TRBJ2-1, the full variable domain is EAGVTQFPSHSVIEKGQTVTLRCDPISGHDNLYWYRRVMGKEIKFLLHFVKESKQDESGMPNNRFLAERTGGTYSTLKVQPAELEDSGVYFCASSLSAINEQFFGPGTRLTVL.

The rearrangement links TRBV2 to TRBJ2-7; D ambiguous. The CDR3 is 15 amino acids. V was clipped by 6 bases and J by 1 base, with 16 bases between them. Germline lookup yields CDR1 SNHLY and CDR2 FYNNEI. The DNA for the CDR3 is TGTGCCAGCAGCGGGCCTCCTAGGTCATCCTACGAGCAGTACTTC. It codes for CASSGPPRSSYEQYF.

This CDR3 reads CASSLEDRPREETQYF. Written as DNA, the CDR3 is TGTGCCAGCAGCTTGGAGGACAGACCCCGGGAAGAGACCCAGTACTTC. The chain joins TRBV7-9 to TRBJ2-5, with TRBD1 as a possible D gene (6 bases). V gave up 3 bases and J gave up 3 bases, with 17 bases separating them. This CDR3 contains 16 residues. Germline assignment: CDR1 SEHNR and CDR2 FQNEAQ (reference sequence).

This clone showed up just once. The gene calls are TRBV27 and TRBJ2-3; 8 nucleotides align to TRBD1. The CDR3 totals 18 residues. The junction had 19 bases not matched to a gene; V was cut back by 9 bases and J by 2 bases. Looked up from germline, CDR1 is MNHEY and CDR2 is SMNVEV (reference sequence). CDR3 DNA: TGTGCCAGTTGGGGGAGACAGGGGCAGAAATCTAACACAGATACGCAGTATTTT. It yields the protein CASWGRQGQKSNTDTQYF.

The chain uses TRBV6-5 and TRBJ2-1, with unresolved D. V was shortened by 5 bases and J by 9 bases, with 14 bases between the two germline ends. The CDR3 loop spans 13 amino acids. From germline, CDR1 is MNHEY and CDR2 SVGAGI. The CDR3 nucleotides read TGTGCCAGCAGTAAATCACAGTGGGGTGAGCAGTTCTTC. Translating it yields CASSKSQWGEQFF.

The chain has TRBV9 and TRBJ1-2; a possible D gene is TRBD1 (6 bases). The CDR3 contains 17 residues. Germline assignment: CDR1 SGDLS and CDR2 YYNGEE. V was shortened by 0 bases and J by 3 bases, with 18 bases between the two germline ends. The chain's CDR3 is CASSVAGDAGLYYGYTF. CDR3 coding DNA: TGTGCCAGCAGCGTAGCAGGGGACGCAGGGTTATACTATGGCTACACCTTC.

This clone was recorded a few times. The gene calls are TRBV28 and TRBJ2-7; D gene ambiguous. V shed 1 base and J shed 6 bases, with 13 bases lying between them. The CDR3 loop spans 14 amino acids. The germline V gene encodes CDR1 MDHEN and CDR2 SYDVKM. The CDR3 DNA reads TGTGCCAGCAGTTTATCGACCTCGGCGATCGAGCAGTACTTC. Its translation is CASSLSTSAIEQYF.

The chain couples TRBV5-1 to TRBJ1-1; D is ambiguous. V was pared by 2 bases and J by 3 bases, with 14 bases between. From germline, CDR1 is SGHRS and CDR2 YFSETQ. This CDR3 region has 15 residues. The CDR3 protein is CASSFRARSDTEAFF. CDR3 coding DNA: TGCGCCAGCAGCTTCCGGGCTCGGTCGGACACTGAAGCTTTCTTT. Based on the CDR3 plus reference TRBV5-1 and TRBJ1-1, the full variable domain is KAGVTQTPRYLIKTRGQQVTLSCSPISGHRSVSWYQQTPGQGLQFLFEYFSETQRNKGNFPGRFSGRQFSNSRSEMNVSTLELGDSALYLCASSFRARSDTEAFFGQGTRLTVV.

The chain couples TRBV11-3 to TRBJ2-7; a possible D gene is TRBD2 (6 bases). V shed 5 bases and J shed 2 bases, with 16 bases lying between them. The CDR3 has 15 amino acids. Looked up from germline, CDR1 is SGHNT and CDR2 is YENEEA. The CDR3 protein is CASSGAGTGAYEQYF. The CDR3 DNA sequence: TGTGCCAGCAGCGGGGCCGGGACTGGGGCCTACGAGCAGTACTTC.

The genes are TRBV2 and TRBJ1-2; D is uncertain. The germline gives CDR1 SNHLY, CDR2 FYNNEI. The germline V and J ends were trimmed by 2 bases and 4 bases, with 8 bases remaining between them. The length of the CDR3 is 13 residues. The DNA of the CDR3 is TGTGCCAGCAGTGAACCGGACTTCTATGGCTACACCTTC. It codes for CASSEPDFYGYTF.

This clone appeared a single time. The V and J genes are TRBV19 and TRBJ2-1; the D gene is possibly TRBD1 (6 bases). This CDR3 spans 15 amino acids. Germline V gene data show CDR1 as LNHDA and CDR2 as SQIVND (reference sequence). Trimming took 10 bases from V and 0 from J, leaving 16 bases between them. The DNA for the CDR3 is TGTGCCACCTCAATTACAGGGAGCTCCTACAATGAGCAGTTCTTC. It codes for CATSITGSSYNEQFF.

The chain carries TRBV6-5 and TRBJ2-7, with 8 bases identical to TRBD2. CDR1 is MNHEY and CDR2 is SVGAGI in the germline V gene. This CDR3 contains 16 residues. V lost 2 bases to trimming and J lost 3 bases; unmatched junction nucleotides: 9. CDR3 DNA sequence: TGTGCCAGCAGTTACGGGCCGGGAGGGCCTGACTACGAGCAGTACTTC. Translation gives CASSYGPGGPDYEQYF.

V gene TRBV10-3 combines with J gene TRBJ2-7; D may be TRBD2 (5 bases). V dropped 0 bases and J dropped 2 bases, with 14 bases sitting between them. Germline V gives CDR1 ENHRY, CDR2 SYGVKD. This CDR3 is 16 amino acids long. CDR3 in amino acids: CAISESPGNGAYEQYF. CDR3 sequence (DNA): TGTGCCATCAGTGAGTCTCCGGGAAATGGAGCCTACGAGCAGTACTTC.

This chain connects TRBV27 to TRBJ2-1; maybe TRBD2 (5 bases). V shed 4 bases and J shed 4 bases, with 11 bases lying between them. The CDR3 has 14 amino acids. Germline-derived CDR1 and CDR2 are MNHEY and SMNVEV (reference sequence). The CDR3 sequence: CASSSDLFYNEQFF. As DNA, the CDR3 is TGTGCCAGCAGTTCGGACTTATTTTACAATGAGCAGTTCTTC.

The chain combines TRBV4-1 with TRBJ2-5; 7 bases line up with TRBD1. J lost 4 bases, V lost 2 bases, and 4 bases had no gene match. CDR3 size: 14 residues. From germline, CDR1 is MGHRA and CDR2 YSYEKL. The CDR3 protein is CASSQWDSGETQYF. The CDR3 bases are TGCGCCAGCAGCCAATGGGACAGTGGAGAGACCCAGTACTTC.

The chain is built from TRBV29-1 and TRBJ2-1; D not resolved. V gave up 0 bases and J gave up 4 bases, with 7 bases separating them. Germline V lookup: CDR1 SQVTM, CDR2 ANQGSEA. The CDR3 length is 13 residues. The CDR3: CSVEDPGYNEQFF. CDR3 DNA: TGCAGCGTTGAAGATCCCGGTTACAATGAGCAGTTCTTC.

This clone appeared a single time. This chain connects TRBV7-9 to TRBJ2-5, with D unclear. The CDR3 loop spans 13 amino acids. The germline V gene has CDR1 SEHNR and CDR2 FQNEAQ (reference sequence). V dropped 7 bases and J dropped 0 bases, with 9 bases sitting between them. CDR3 loop: CASIQANQETQYF. CDR3 bases: TGTGCCAGCATTCAAGCGAACCAAGAGACCCAGTACTTC.